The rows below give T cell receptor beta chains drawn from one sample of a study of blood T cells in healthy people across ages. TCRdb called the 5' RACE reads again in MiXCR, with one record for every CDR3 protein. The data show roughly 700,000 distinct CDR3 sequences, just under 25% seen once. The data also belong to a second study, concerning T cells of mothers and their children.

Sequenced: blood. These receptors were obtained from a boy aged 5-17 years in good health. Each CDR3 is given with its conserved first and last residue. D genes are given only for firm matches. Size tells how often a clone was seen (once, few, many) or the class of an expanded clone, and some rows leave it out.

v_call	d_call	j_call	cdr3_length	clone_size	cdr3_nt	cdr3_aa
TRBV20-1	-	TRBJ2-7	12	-	TGCAGTGCTCAACCCCTGGACGCCGAGCAGTACTTC	CSAQPLDAEQYF
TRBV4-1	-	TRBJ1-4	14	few	TGCGCCAGCAGCCAACTAGCAACTAATGAAAAACTGTTTTTT	CASSQLATNEKLFF
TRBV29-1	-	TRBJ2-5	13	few	TGCAGCGTGACGGGGAATCTGGTGGAGACCCAGTACTTC	CSVTGNLVETQYF
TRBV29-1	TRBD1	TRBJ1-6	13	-	TGCAGCGTTCGGGACAGGGGATATTCACCCCTCCACTTT	CSVRDRGYSPLHF
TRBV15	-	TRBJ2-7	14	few	TGTGCCACCAGCAAGTACAGGGTCGGCTACGAGCAGTACTTC	CATSKYRVGYEQYF
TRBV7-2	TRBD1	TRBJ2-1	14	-	TGTGCCAGCAGCTTACAGGGGGCAAGAAATGAGCAGTTCTTC	CASSLQGARNEQFF
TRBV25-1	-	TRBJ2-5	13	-	TGTGCCAGCCAGCGTAAGGTCCAAGAGACCCAGTACTTC	CASQRKVQETQYF
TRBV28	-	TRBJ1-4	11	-	TGTGCCGCCCGACGGACTGAAAAACTGTTTTTT	CAARRTEKLFF
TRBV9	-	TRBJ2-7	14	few	TGTGCCAGCAGCGCCCCGGGACCCGCCTACGAGCAGTACTTC	CASSAPGPAYEQYF
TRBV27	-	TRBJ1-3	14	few	TGTGCCAGCAGTGTATCGGGGACCGGAAACACCATATATTTT	CASSVSGTGNTIYF
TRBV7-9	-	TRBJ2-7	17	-	TGTGCCAGCAGCTCCTCCCGCGGGGAGGTAAGAGAATACGAGCAGTACTTC	CASSSSRGEVREYEQYF
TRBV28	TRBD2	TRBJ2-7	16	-	TGTGCCAGCAGTACCCCAGGGACTAGCGGTCCCTACGAGCAGTACTTC	CASSTPGTSGPYEQYF
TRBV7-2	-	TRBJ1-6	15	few	TGTGCCAGCAGCTCTACCCTGGGTACCCGTTCACCCCTCCACTTT	CASSSTLGTRSPLHF
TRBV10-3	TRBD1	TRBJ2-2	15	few	TGTGCCATCAGTCCGGGACAGAAGACCACCGGGGAGCTGTTTTTT	CAISPGQKTTGELFF
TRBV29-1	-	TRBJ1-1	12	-	TGCAGCGTCAGGGTGGGGAACACTGAAGCTTTCTTT	CSVRVGNTEAFF